The rows below give T cell receptor beta chains drawn from one sample of a study of cytomegalovirus exposure and HLA in healthy donors. The method was immunoSEQ multiplex PCR; TCRdb's version includes in-frame clones alone and lacks a portion of them. This sample has about 220,000 clones, with under 95% found just once. Material for sequencing was PBMCs. The receptors here all came from a woman aged 18-29 years in good health and CMV-seronegative. CDR3s include the opening cysteine and the closing phenylalanine or tryptophan. A D gene is named only where the DNA matches it firmly. Size is omitted from some rows. Given values are once, few, many or a class for expanded clones.

j_call,cdr3_length,d_call,clone_size,v_call,cdr3_nt,cdr3_aa
TRBJ1-1,17,TRBD1,once,TRBV19,TGTGCCAGTAGTTCTACCCGAAATCGGACAGGCTTAGCTGAAGCTTTCTTT,CASSSTRNRTGLAEAFF
TRBJ2-7,14,NA,few,TRBV30,TGTGCCTGGATGAAGCGAGCTCGATCCTACGAGCAGTACTTC,CAWMKRARSYEQYF
TRBJ2-3,16,NA,NA,TRBV5-1,TGCGCCAGCAGCTGGAGGGGAACCGATAGCACAGATACGCAGTATTTT,CASSWRGTDSTDTQYF
TRBJ2-2,15,NA,once,TRBV2,TGTGCCAGGCACGGGGAGTACGGGCACACCGGGGAGCTGTTTTTT,CARHGEYGHTGELFF
TRBJ1-4,14,NA,once,TRBV6-5,TGTGCCAGCAGGCCGCAGGGCATAAATGAAAAACTGTTTTTT,CASRPQGINEKLFF
TRBJ1-6,15,NA,NA,TRBV5-1,TGCGCCAGCAGCTGGAACAGGGAAACTCATTCACCCCTCCACTTT,CASSWNRETHSPLHF
TRBJ2-3,15,NA,NA,TRBV10-3,TGTGCCATCAGTGAGCCCCAGGGTCGGTTTTCATCGCAGTATTTT,CAISEPQGRFSSQYF
TRBJ2-1,15,TRBD2,NA,TRBV18,TGTGCCAGCTCACCGTCTAGCGGGACCAACAATGAGCAGTTCTTC,CASSPSSGTNNEQFF
TRBJ2-5,15,TRBD2,NA,TRBV7-6,TGTGCCAGCAGCTTTTTTAGCGGGGAACAAGAGACCCAGTACTTC,CASSFFSGEQETQYF
TRBJ2-5,15,NA,NA,TRBV6-6,TGTGCCAGCGGAACATACAGGACGTGGAAAGAGACCCAGTACTTC,CASGTYRTWKETQYF